The 2 T cell receptor beta chains listed next were all sequenced from one sample in a study of T cell responses to AZD1222 COVID-19 vaccine. The data were produced by immunoSEQ multiplex PCR, yet TCRdb's version contains in-frame clones alone and is incomplete. This table holds tens of thousands of clones, under 85% found once. The material was peripheral blood, obtained on day 0 of AZD1222 vaccination. The receptors here all came from an adult in good health.

The chain couples TRBV10-1 to TRBJ1-2; 9 bases are a match to TRBD1. V lost 4 bases to trimming and J lost 8 bases; unmatched junction nucleotides: 5. In germline, CDR1 is WNHNN, CDR2 SYGVQD (reference sequence). The CDR3 contains 13 residues. The DNA of the CDR3 is TGCGCCAGCAGTGCTGGACAGGGGCGCGGCTACACCTTC. It encodes CASSAGQGRGYTF.

This chain joins TRBV11-3 and TRBJ2-3; D possibly corresponds to TRBD1 (6 bases). The CDR3 consists of 15 residues. Trimming pared 5 bases from V and 2 bases from J, leaving 14 bases between. Germline CDR1 and CDR2: SGHNT and YENEEA. The CDR3 bases are TGTGCCAGCAGCACCGGGACACAACTCACAGATACGCAGTATTTT. It yields the protein CASSTGTQLTDTQYF.